This T cell receptor (beta chain) was retrieved from a study of cytomegalovirus exposure and HLA in healthy donors. Study-wide points: A prior analysis recorded that most TCR beta V segments were productive about 87% or about 30% of the time. As a later analysis showed, a missense DCLRE1C variant was linked to trimming of TCR beta V- and J-genes. The investigators catalogued 180 or so TCR beta chains as cytomegalovirus-associated. Specificity for CMV antigens was confirmed in vitro for a few of the CMV-associated chains.

As regards this clone: Its specificity is unknown.

The CDR3 totals 17 residues. Looked up from germline, CDR1 is KGHSH and CDR2 is LQKENI. V shed 4 bases, J shed 8 bases, and the junction held 15 bases outside the gene matches. The PCR contained 60 Vbeta and 13 Jbeta primers. Sequenced by immunoSEQ multiplex PCR; TCRdb stores in-frame clones only, minus some. The sample lists about 100,000 clones; over 60% were seen once. This chain links TRBV18 with TRBJ1-2, with 11 bases fitting TRBD1. The source of this sequence is a female donor in good health and CMV-seropositive. The sample taken for sequencing was PBMCs. The CDR3 loop is CASSLAPGQGGTRGYTF. For the CDR3, the DNA is TGTGCCAGCTCACTAGCCCCGGGACAGGGGGGAACACGCGGCTACACCTTC. The full variable domain, its missing parts supplied by reference TRBV18 and TRBJ1-2, is NAGVMQNPRHLVRRRGQEARLRCSPMKGHSHVYWYRQLPEEGLKFMVYLQKENIIDESGMPKERFSAEFPKEGPSILRIQQVVRGDSAAYFCASSLAPGQGGTRGYTFGSGTRLTVV.